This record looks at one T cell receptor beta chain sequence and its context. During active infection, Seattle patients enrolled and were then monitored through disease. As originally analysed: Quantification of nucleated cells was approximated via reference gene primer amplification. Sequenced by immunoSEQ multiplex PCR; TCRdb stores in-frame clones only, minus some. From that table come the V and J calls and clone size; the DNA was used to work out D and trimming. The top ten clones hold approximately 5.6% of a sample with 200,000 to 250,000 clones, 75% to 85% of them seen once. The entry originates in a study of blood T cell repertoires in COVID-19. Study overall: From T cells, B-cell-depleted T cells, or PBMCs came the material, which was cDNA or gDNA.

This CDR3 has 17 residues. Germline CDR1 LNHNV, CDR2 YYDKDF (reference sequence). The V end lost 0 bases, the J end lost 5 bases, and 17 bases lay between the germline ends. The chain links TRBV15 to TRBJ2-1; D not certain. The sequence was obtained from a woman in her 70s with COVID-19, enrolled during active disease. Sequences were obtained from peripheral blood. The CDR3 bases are TGTGCCACCAGCAGAGATGGTCCCGTGTTTAGAGACAATGAGCAGTTCTTC. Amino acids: CATSRDGPVFRDNEQFF.